The next 9 T cell receptor beta chains were all read from a single sample in a study of molecular identifiers for immune sequencing clone quantification. TCRdb recomputed calls from the PCR reads with MiXCR, one row per CDR3 protein. In the table there are 460,000 or so distinct CDR3 sequences, over 20% of which are singletons. Sequenced input: naive CD8+ T cells from blood, with Jurkat cell RNA spiked in. Specified subset: FACS-sorted CD8+CD4-CCR7+CD45RA+ naive T cells. These receptors all come from a human donor in good health. Some libraries in this study had Jurkat cell RNA spiked in.

In its sample, this clonotype was seen many times. The chain carries TRBV4-3 and TRBJ1-2; D remains unclear. The germline V gene has CDR1 LGHNA and CDR2 YSLEER. The CDR3 is 15 residues long. The germline V and J ends were trimmed by 0 bases and 0 bases, with 8 bases remaining between them. The CDR3 loop reads CASSQESSPNYGYTF. DNA for the CDR3: TGCGCCAGCAGCCAAGAGAGTAGTCCTAACTATGGCTACACCTTC.

Concerning this clonotype itself: Given a much more abundant clone one base away, this may be a read error. The gene calls are TRBV5-6 and TRBJ2-1, with D perhaps assigned TRBD1 or TRBD2 (5 bases each). Deletions cut 7 bases from V and 6 bases from J, with 17 bases between. From germline, CDR1 is SGHDT and CDR2 YYEEEE. The CDR3 totals 14 residues. CDR3 DNA sequence: TGTGCCAGCCGCTACAGGACTGCCGTCAATGAGCAGTTCTTC. Amino acids: CASRYRTAVNEQFF.

This clonotype was counted many times. CDR3 sequence (DNA): TGTGCCAGCAGCGCACAGTTTGGCGGGGGTGGAGTAGAAGAGCAGTACTTC. Amino acids: CASSAQFGGGGVEEQYF. The chain combines TRBV9 with TRBJ2-7; 7 bases agree with TRBD2. CDR1 SGDLS and CDR2 YYNGEE come from the germline V gene. The V and J ends lost 3 bases and 7 bases, in that order; junction bases with no gene match: 19. The CDR3 consists of 17 residues.

This sequence joins TRBV7-9 and TRBJ1-3; D ambiguous. V was cut by 4 bases and J by 0 bases, with 13 bases left in between. The CDR3 sequence is 16 residues long. Germline CDR1 and CDR2: SEHNR and FQNEAQ (reference sequence). CDR3: CASSSSFGLSGNTIYF. CDR3 bases: TGTGCCAGCAGCTCCTCCTTCGGGCTCTCTGGAAACACCATATATTTT.

A note on this clonotype: A much larger clone lies one base from this, so it may be a read error. This rearrangement joins TRBV11-2 to TRBJ1-1, with 7 bases that match TRBD1. Germline V gene lookup returns CDR1 SGHAT and CDR2 FQNNGV. The CDR3 sequence is 20 residues long. As DNA, the CDR3 is TGTGCCAGCAGCTTAGACCACGACAGGGTATTCTCTTTAGAGTTTACTGGAGCTTTCTTT. This translates into CASSLDHDRVFSLEFTGAFF.

This clonotype has a count of ten or more. The rearrangement links TRBV5-4 to TRBJ2-1; D is ambiguous. There are 16 residues in the CDR3. Germline CDR1 reads SGHNT; CDR2 reads YYREEE (reference sequence). V lost 0 bases and J 0 bases, leaving 10 bases between the germline ends. In DNA form, the CDR3 reads TGTGCCAGCAGCTTGGTCGGAGAGAGCTCCTACAATGAGCAGTTCTTC. Its protein is CASSLVGESSYNEQFF. Filled out from reference TRBV5-4 and TRBJ2-1, the complete variable domain reads ETGVTQSPTHLIKTRGQQVTLRCSSQSGHNTVSWYQQALGQGPQFIFQYYREEENGRGNFPPRFSGLQFPNYSSELNVNALELDDSALYLCASSLVGESSYNEQFFGPGTRLTVL.

The chain combines TRBV6-2 or TRBV6-3 with TRBJ1-5; D uncertain. The CDR3 sequence is 15 residues long. In germline, CDR1 is MNHEY, CDR2 SVGEGT. V was clipped by 5 bases and J by 0 bases, with 11 bases between them. The CDR3 protein is CASSDVLYSNQPQHF. The CDR3 nucleotides read TGTGCCAGCAGTGATGTCCTGTATAGCAATCAGCCCCAGCATTTT.

In this sample, this clonotype turned up many times. The chain employs TRBV7-2 and TRBJ2-5; a weak D match, TRBD1 (5 bases). CDR3 length equals 16 residues. Germline V gives CDR1 SGHTA, CDR2 FQGNSA. The ends were cut back, 0 bases at V and 4 bases at J, with 15 bases in the middle. CDR3 in amino acids: CASSLAGQGPRETQYF. CDR3 nucleotides: TGTGCCAGCAGCTTAGCGGGTCAGGGTCCTAGAGAGACCCAGTACTTC. Full variable domain (outside the CDR3, taken from reference TRBV7-2 and TRBJ2-5): GAGVSQSPSNKVTEKGKDVELRCDPISGHTALYWYRQSLGQGLEFLIYFQGNSAPDKSGLPSDRFSAERTGGSVSTLTIQRTQQEDSAVYLCASSLAGQGPRETQYFGPGTRLLVL.

The V and J genes are TRBV3-1 and TRBJ2-3, with TRBD2 matching over 7 bases. The junction had 11 bases not matched to a gene; V was cut back by 3 bases and J by 2 bases. The CDR3 contains 17 residues. From germline, CDR1 is LGHDT and CDR2 YNNKEL (reference sequence). The CDR3 region is CASSHKSSGAPTDTQYF. In nucleotides, the CDR3 is TGTGCCAGCAGCCATAAATCAAGCGGGGCCCCCACAGATACGCAGTATTTT.